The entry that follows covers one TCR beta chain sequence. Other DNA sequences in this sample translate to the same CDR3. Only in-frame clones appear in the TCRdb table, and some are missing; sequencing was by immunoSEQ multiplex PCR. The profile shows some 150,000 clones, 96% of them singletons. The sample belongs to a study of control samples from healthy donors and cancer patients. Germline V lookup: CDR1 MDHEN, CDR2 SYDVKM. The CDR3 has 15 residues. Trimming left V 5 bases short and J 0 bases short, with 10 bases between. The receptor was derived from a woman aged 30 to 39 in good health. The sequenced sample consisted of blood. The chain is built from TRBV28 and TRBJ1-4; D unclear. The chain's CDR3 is CASSGGGATNEKLFF. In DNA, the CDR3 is TGTGCCAGCAGTGGAGGAGGTGCAACTAATGAAAAACTGTTTTTT.